A selection of T cell receptor beta chains follows, all from one sample in a study of blood T cells in healthy people across ages. TCRdb called the 5' RACE reads again in MiXCR, with one record for every CDR3 protein. This table has approximately 880,000 distinct CDR3 sequences, 40% to 60% appearing once. The material sequenced was blood. These receptors were collected from a man aged 30 to 45 in good health. The CDR3 runs from the conserved cysteine through the conserved F or W. The D gene is left open where the match is weak. Part of the rows lack a size; the others show once, few, many or a class for expanded clones.

length,D,J,V,size,CDR3,DNA
17,TRBD1,TRBJ2-1,TRBV12-3/TRBV12-4,-,CASSLVGETGGYNEQFF,TGTGCCAGCAGTTTGGTAGGTGAGACAGGGGGCTACAATGAGCAGTTCTTC
11,-,TRBJ1-5,TRBV28,-,CAIGGDQPQHF,TGTGCCATCGGCGGCGATCAGCCCCAGCATTTT
12,-,TRBJ2-1,TRBV7-2,-,CASSSTRREQFF,TGTGCCAGCAGCTCGACACGGCGGGAGCAGTTCTTC
14,TRBD2,TRBJ2-7,TRBV11-2,-,CASTARGFPYEQYF,TGTGCCAGCACCGCGCGGGGGTTTCCCTACGAGCAGTACTTC
15,-,TRBJ1-5,TRBV20-1,-,CSARDSTARNQPQHF,TGCAGTGCTAGAGACTCGACGGCGCGCAATCAGCCCCAGCATTTT
15,-,TRBJ1-2,TRBV4-3,few,CASSQGIGLDYGYTF,TGCGCCAGCAGCCAAGGAATAGGGTTGGACTATGGCTACACCTTC
15,-,TRBJ1-2,TRBV20-1,once,CSAREPGRANYGYTF,TGCAGTGCTAGAGAACCAGGGAGGGCTAACTATGGCTACACCTTC
12,-,TRBJ2-7,TRBV2,-,CASNDATYEQYF,TGTGCCAGCAACGACGCAACCTACGAGCAGTACTTC
14,TRBD2,TRBJ2-7,TRBV7-2,-,CASAGGLNSYEQYF,TGTGCCAGCGCGGGGGGGTTAAACTCCTACGAGCAGTACTTC
14,-,TRBJ1-2,TRBV6-1,-,CASSQRFTGDGYIF,TGTGCCAGCAGTCAAAGGTTTACGGGGGACGGCTACATCTTC
12,-,TRBJ1-1,TRBV10-2,-,CASGEGDTEAFF,TGCGCCAGCGGGGAAGGGGACACTGAAGCTTTCTTT
15,-,TRBJ2-1,TRBV6-5,few,CASSYFGTSGDEQFF,TGTGCCAGCAGTTATTTCGGCACCTCAGGGGATGAGCAGTTCTTC
16,-,TRBJ2-1,TRBV5-5,few,CASTTRGTVSYNEQFF,TGTGCCAGCACCACCCGGGGGACAGTCTCCTACAATGAGCAGTTCTTC
14,-,TRBJ2-5,TRBV10-3,-,CAIATPVGEETQYF,TGTGCCATCGCTACCCCTGTGGGAGAGGAGACCCAGTACTTC
12,-,TRBJ2-5,TRBV20-1,-,CSARTAQETQYF,TGCAGTGCTAGAACAGCCCAAGAGACCCAGTACTTC
12,-,TRBJ2-5,TRBV2,-,CASRDLKETQYF,TGTGCCAGCAGGGACTTGAAAGAGACCCAGTACTTC
17,-,TRBJ1-5,TRBV7-9,-,CASSSSKGMGGNQPQHF,TGTGCCAGCAGCTCGTCAAAGGGGATGGGGGGCAATCAGCCCCAGCATTTT
14,TRBD1,TRBJ1-2,TRBV15,-,CATSGRDREDGYTF,TGTGCCACCAGCGGCCGGGACAGGGAGGATGGCTACACCTTC
12,-,TRBJ1-2,TRBV12-3/TRBV12-4,-,CASAVIKGGYTF,TGTGCCAGCGCAGTAATTAAGGGTGGCTACACCTTC
13,TRBD1,TRBJ2-5,TRBV20-1,few,CSVTDRGGETQYF,TGCAGTGTGACGGACAGGGGGGGTGAGACCCAGTACTTC
13,-,TRBJ2-1,TRBV3-1,once,CASSQALAYEQFF,TGTGCCAGCAGCCAAGCTCTCGCCTATGAGCAGTTCTTC
15,TRBD1,TRBJ2-1,TRBV6-2/TRBV6-3,few,CASSYEDRGPDEQFF,TGTGCCAGCAGTTACGAGGACAGGGGGCCCGATGAGCAGTTCTTC
16,-,TRBJ2-5,TRBV5-1,-,CTSSLKLLAGKETQYF,TGCACCAGCAGCTTGAAACTCCTGGCGGGGAAAGAGACCCAGTACTTC
15,TRBD2,TRBJ2-3,TRBV20-1,-,CSASGAGGPTDTQYF,TGCAGTGCTAGCGGTGCGGGGGGACCCACAGATACGCAGTATTTT
13,-,TRBJ1-5,TRBV12-3/TRBV12-4,-,CASSVDGAGPQHF,TGTGCCAGCAGTGTGGACGGAGCAGGGCCCCAGCATTTT
15,-,TRBJ1-6,TRBV20-1,-,CSARDQGPLNSPLHF,TGCAGTGCTAGAGATCAGGGCCCCTTGAATTCACCCCTCCACTTT